A selection of T cell receptor beta chains follows, all from one sample in a study of T-cell reconstitution after alpha-beta-depleted transplantation in children. TCRdb reanalysed the PCR reads using MiXCR and keeps one entry per CDR3 protein. Counted here are about 540,000 distinct CDR3 sequences, approximately 20% occurring once; the ten biggest clones make up roughly 3.3%. Sequencing used PBMCs from the stem cell graft donor, obtained from the stem cell graft. The receptor source for this set is a human donor who donated a stem cell graft to a child with acute lymphoblastic leukemia. The CDR3 runs from the conserved cysteine through the conserved F or W. The D gene is left open where the match is weak. Clone sizes are given selectively: once, few, many, or a class where the clone is expanded.

NA,few,TRBJ1-1,TRBV4-1,CASSQGWVGGWDTEAFF,TGCGCCAGCAGCCAAGGCTGGGTAGGGGGTTGGGACACTGAAGCTTTCTTT
TRBD2,NA,TRBJ2-3,TRBV30,CAWTSGTDTQYF,TGTGCCTGGACTAGCGGAACAGATACGCAGTATTTT
TRBD2,few,TRBJ2-1,TRBV12-3/TRBV12-4,CASSPGLAHLNGQFF,TGTGCCAGCAGTCCGGGACTAGCGCACTTAAATGGGCAGTTCTTC
TRBD1,NA,TRBJ2-1,TRBV27,CASRVTGGSSYNEQFF,TGTGCCAGCAGGGTAACAGGGGGGAGCTCCTACAATGAGCAGTTCTTC
NA,few,TRBJ2-3,TRBV6-4,CASSEVGTDTQYF,TGTGCCAGCAGTGAGGTGGGCACAGATACGCAGTATTTT
NA,few,TRBJ1-1,TRBV19,CASSVVLQYTEAFF,TGTGCCAGTAGTGTCGTGCTCCAGTACACTGAAGCTTTCTTT
NA,NA,TRBJ1-5,TRBV9,CASSVAGGPNQPQHF,TGTGCCAGCAGCGTAGCTGGGGGGCCAAATCAGCCCCAGCATTTT
NA,NA,TRBJ2-1,TRBV3-1,CASSHSYGSSYNEQFF,TGTGCCAGCAGCCATTCGTACGGAAGCTCCTACAATGAGCAGTTCTTC
NA,NA,TRBJ2-1,TRBV20-1,CSARGPGAIYNEQFF,TGCAGTGCTAGAGGCCCGGGGGCAATATACAATGAGCAGTTCTTC
NA,few,TRBJ1-1,TRBV5-1,CASSLEAGVEAFF,TGCGCCAGCAGCTTGGAGGCAGGGGTTGAAGCTTTCTTT
TRBD2,few,TRBJ2-2,TRBV5-1,CASKPGGPGELFF,TGCGCCAGCAAGCCGGGAGGGCCCGGGGAGCTGTTTTTT
NA,NA,TRBJ2-5,TRBV7-6,CASSLMGETQYF,TGTGCCAGCAGCCTTATGGGAGAGACCCAGTACTTC
NA,NA,TRBJ2-1,TRBV5-1,CASSTGRWDEQFF,TGCGCCAGCAGCACCGGACGGTGGGATGAGCAGTTCTTC
TRBD2,few,TRBJ2-1,TRBV29-1,CSVANRLANYNEQFF,TGCAGCGTTGCAAACAGACTAGCGAACTACAATGAGCAGTTCTTC
TRBD1,few,TRBJ1-2,TRBV15,CATSREAGGDYGYTF,TGTGCCACCAGCAGAGAGGCAGGGGGCGACTATGGCTACACCTTC
TRBD2,few,TRBJ2-7,TRBV7-2,CASSLVASGSGYYEQYF,TGTGCCAGCAGCTTAGTGGCTAGCGGGAGCGGGTACTACGAGCAGTACTTC
TRBD1,NA,TRBJ2-1,TRBV5-1,CASSLWQGAYNEQFF,TGCGCCAGCAGCTTGTGGCAGGGGGCTTACAATGAGCAGTTCTTC
NA,many,TRBJ2-7,TRBV18,CASSALGAYEQYF,TGTGCCAGCTCAGCCCTAGGGGCCTACGAGCAGTACTTC
NA,NA,TRBJ1-5,TRBV20-1,CSARGADSSNSNQPQHF,TGCAGTGCTAGAGGGGCGGACAGTTCGAATAGCAATCAGCCCCAGCATTTT
NA,few,TRBJ2-2,TRBV7-6,CASRMNTGELFF,TGTGCCAGCAGGATGAACACCGGGGAGCTGTTTTTT